This T cell receptor (beta chain) appears in the sequencing data of a study of blood T cell repertoires in COVID-19. For the study at large: Samples representing acute and convalescent COVID-19 were sourced from the United States, Italy and Spain. PBMCs, B-cell-depleted T cells, or T cells provided the cDNA or gDNA that made up the material.

The CDR3 runs to 16 residues. Germline V gives CDR1 LNHDA, CDR2 SQIVND (reference sequence). V lost 6 bases to trimming and J lost 3 bases; unmatched junction nucleotides: 12. Allocation to cohorts depended on clinical history reported by the participants. Authors' data handling: Reference gene primers were amplified, and this amplification served to estimate nucleated cell counts. The method was immunoSEQ multiplex PCR; TCRdb's version includes in-frame clones alone and lacks a portion of them. That table furnishes V, J and clone size, whereas the DNA furnished D and trimming. The sample gives a few hundred thousand clones, about 91% of which show up once; 1.2% is in the top ten.

Sequences were obtained from PBMCs or T cells enriched from blood (not recorded which). The genes are TRBV19 and TRBJ2-7, with TRBD1 matching over 9 bases. The TCR comes from a human donor in a cohort exposed to, infected with or recovered from COVID-19 (not recorded which). The donor label of this sample is uncertain. Here the CDR3 DNA reads TGTGCCAGTAGGGATACCGGGACAGGGCGACTCTACGAGCAGTACTTC. As protein: CASRDTGTGRLYEQYF.